This T cell receptor beta chain was recovered during a study of T cells in localized non-small cell lung cancer. Notes on the study in general: The greatest T cell clonality was found in uninvolved adjacent lung (higher than in tumor). Researchers found a median roughly 56 of the top 100 tumor clones in adjacent lung.

The V end lost 4 bases, the J end lost 4 bases, and 20 bases lay between the germline ends. This CDR3 contains 15 residues. Germline CDR1 and CDR2: SQVTM and ANQGSEA. The protocol was immunoSEQ multiplex PCR, while the TCRdb copy is restricted to in-frame clones and leaves out a portion. The sample contains some 7,000 clones, approximately 22% of which appear only once. A word on this clone: Antigen: not known.

The sample was lung tumor tissue, taken before any cancer treatment. The TCR originated in a man between 40 and 70 years old with stage III squamous cell lung carcinoma. The J gene is TRBJ2-7, the V gene TRBV29-1; D uncertain. The CDR3 sequence is CSVVDLSTSPYEQYF. The CDR3 region has the DNA TGCAGCGTTGTAGACCTATCAACGTCGCCTTACGAGCAGTACTTC.